The 8 T cell receptor beta chains listed next were all sequenced from one sample in a study of response to subunit inactivated influenza vaccine. TCRdb passed the RT-PCR reads through MiXCR, listing each CDR3 protein once. The table has 500,000 to 600,000 distinct CDR3 sequences, more than 15% seen once. Sequenced material: CD4+ T cells sorted from PBMCs, taken about 23 months after vaccination. The receptors derive from a man between 50 and 75 years old who received an inactivated influenza vaccine.

The chain couples TRBV6-1 to TRBJ2-7; 10 nucleotides align to TRBD2. Losses at the gene ends were 6 bases for V and 4 bases for J; bases not matched to a gene: 6. The CDR3 contains 14 residues. Germline V CDR1 and CDR2: MNHNS, SASEGT. This CDR3 reads CASRMGTSDYEQYF. DNA for the CDR3: TGTGCCAGCAGGATGGGGACTAGCGATTACGAGCAGTACTTC.

The chain employs TRBV5-1 and TRBJ2-2; 7 bases fit TRBD2. Germline assignment: CDR1 SGHRS and CDR2 YFSETQ. After removal of 4 bases from V and 2 bases from J, the junction contained 8 bases not matched to a gene. This CDR3 has 16 residues. Written as DNA, the CDR3 is TGCGCCAGCAGCCTCGCGACTAGCCAAAACACCGGGGAGCTGTTTTTT. Protein sequence: CASSLATSQNTGELFF.

The chain carries TRBV5-1 and TRBJ2-3, with 9 bases matching TRBD2. The V and J ends lost 2 bases and 2 bases, in that order; junction bases with no gene match: 3. The CDR3 length is 15 residues. Germline V lookup: CDR1 SGHRS, CDR2 YFSETQ. The chain's CDR3 is CASSFRLADTDTQYF. The CDR3, as DNA: TGCGCCAGCAGCTTTAGACTAGCGGACACAGATACGCAGTATTTT.

The chain links TRBV20-1 to TRBJ2-1; possible D gene TRBD2, 5 bases. Trimming removed 2 bases from V and 9 bases from J, with 11 bases in between. CDR3 length: 12 residues. Germline CDR1 reads DFQATT; CDR2 reads SNEGSKA (reference sequence). The CDR3 loop reads CSARRSSSEQFF. DNA of the CDR3: TGCAGTGCTAGAAGGTCTAGCAGTGAGCAGTTCTTC.

In DNA form, the CDR3 reads TGTGCCAGCAGCCAAGAGTTAATCCAAGAGACCCAGTACTTC. It encodes CASSQELIQETQYF. This chain connects TRBV4-2 to TRBJ2-5; D is uncertain. The germline gives CDR1 LGHNA, CDR2 YNFKEQ. CDR3 size: 14 residues. V lost 0 bases to trimming and J lost 1 base, with 6 bases between them.

This sequence joins TRBV3-1 and TRBJ2-1; 11 bases map to TRBD2. J lost 7 bases, V lost 1 base, and 3 bases had no gene match. The CDR3 totals 15 residues. Germline CDR1 reads LGHDT; CDR2 reads YNNKEL (reference sequence). The CDR3 is CASSQARTSGNEQFF. The CDR3 DNA reads TGTGCCAGCAGCCAAGCGCGGACTAGCGGGAATGAGCAGTTCTTC.

This chain uses TRBV11-2 with TRBJ2-2; no reliable D call. Trimming took off 5 bases at V and 0 bases at J, with 13 bases between the two ends. This CDR3 spans 16 amino acids. The germline V gene encodes CDR1 SGHAT and CDR2 FQNNGV. The CDR3 DNA reads as TGTGCCAGCAGCCCCCCGGTGTCAGCGAACACCGGGGAGCTGTTTTTT. Translating gives CASSPPVSANTGELFF.

This clonotype was counted many times. J is TRBJ1-6 and V is TRBV12-3 or TRBV12-4; tentative D call: TRBD1 (6 bases). The CDR3 is 15 amino acids. The ends were cut back, 6 bases at V and 1 base at J, with 10 bases in the middle. The CDR3, as DNA: TGTGCCAGCAGCTTACAGGGTTCCTATAATTCACCCCTCCACTTT. This gives the protein CASSLQGSYNSPLHF.